Each of the 5 T cell receptor beta chains below was sequenced from the same sample in a study of control samples from healthy donors and cancer patients. Repertoires were generated with immunoSEQ multiplex PCR, while TCRdb's copy carries only in-frame clones and drops some. The sample lists just under 60,000 clones; more than 90% were seen once. The specimen was PBMCs. The receptors originated from a man aged 40-49 years with colorectal cancer.

The chain recombines TRBV5-4 with TRBJ2-3; no clear D. The CDR3 length is 14 residues. Trimming pared 2 bases from V and 0 bases from J, leaving 7 bases between. Germline lookup yields CDR1 SGHNT and CDR2 YYREEE (reference sequence). CDR3 sequence (DNA): TGTGCCAGCAGCTTAGCAGGTAGCACAGATACGCAGTATTTT. As protein: CASSLAGSTDTQYF.

The chain joins TRBV6-5 to TRBJ1-2, with unresolved D. The ends were cut back, 5 bases at V and 7 bases at J, with 14 bases in the middle. Germline CDR1 and CDR2: MNHEY and SVGAGI. The CDR3 runs 13 residues. In DNA form, the CDR3 reads TGTGCCAGCAGTACCGATGTCAGAGGTGGCTACACCTTC. Protein product: CASSTDVRGGYTF.

The genes are TRBV7-9 and TRBJ2-7; 11 bases line up with TRBD1. The germline V gene has CDR1 SEHNR and CDR2 FQNEAQ (reference sequence). CDR3 size: 14 residues. Unmatched junction bases numbered 4, after V lost 3 bases and J lost 6 bases. CDR3 DNA sequence: TGTGCCAGCAGCTTGGGACAGGGGGATCCCGAGCAGTACTTC. Encoded protein: CASSLGQGDPEQYF.

This chain connects TRBV30 to TRBJ2-2; no clear D gene. The CDR3 contains 14 residues. The V gene's germline CDR1 is GTSNPN and CDR2 SVGIG (reference sequence). The V end was cut by 3 bases, the J end by 4 bases, with 12 bases between. The CDR3 nucleotides read TGTGCCTGGAGGGGCTGGTCTGGCACCGGGGAGCTGTTTTTT. It is translated as CAWRGWSGTGELFF.

The rearrangement uses TRBV5-1 and TRBJ2-3; TRBD2 matches at 8 bases. Germline V gives CDR1 SGHRS, CDR2 YFSETQ. The ends lost 2 bases at V and 8 bases at J; junction bases unmatched: 10. CDR3 length: 15 residues. The CDR3 nucleotides are TGCGCCAGCAGCTTTCTAGCGGGCCAAGGAGGTACGCAGTATTTT. This sequence encodes CASSFLAGQGGTQYF.